These 2 T cell receptor beta chains originate from one sample sequenced in a study of shared clonotypes between healthy human individuals. TCRdb's table, derived via immunoSEQ multiplex PCR, lists solely in-frame clones and lacks some. The data contain some 2,000,000 clones, roughly 95% of them singletons. What was sequenced was naive CD4+ T cells sorted from blood. Regarding subset: CD45RA+ positively selected. These receptors originate from a man younger than 35 in good health.

This chain uses TRBV7-9 with TRBJ1-1; D ambiguous. Trimming took 8 bases from V and 7 from J, leaving 11 bases between them. This CDR3 has 11 amino acids. Germline lookup yields CDR1 SEHNR and CDR2 FQNEAQ (reference sequence). CDR3 nucleotide sequence: TGTGCCAGCCGGCCTCGAAATGAAGCTTTCTTT. Translation: CASRPRNEAFF.

With respect to this clone: This sample includes further DNA sequences coding for the same CDR3. This chain connects TRBV6-5 to TRBJ2-1; the D gene is possibly TRBD2 (6 bases). V was clipped by 6 bases and J by 0 bases, with 12 bases between them. This CDR3 region has 15 residues. Germline CDR1 MNHEY, CDR2 SVGAGI. CDR3 protein: CASSPRGSSYNEQFF. For the CDR3, the DNA is TGTGCCAGCAGCCCCCGGGGGAGCTCCTACAATGAGCAGTTCTTC.